This paragraph reports one T cell receptor (beta chain). Its antigen is unknown. The same CDR3 arises from other DNA sequences in this sample as well. Ipilimumab, 1 mg/kg, started 14 to 28 days after autologous transplant. This entry is derived from a study of ipilimumab plus nivolumab after autologous stem cell transplantation. Study context: Typical patient got four to six ipilimumab doses and about eight nivolumab doses (median).

Germline CDR1 is SGDLS and CDR2 is YYNGEE. Between the trimmed V and J ends, which lost 3 bases and 8 bases, there was a span of 14 bases. The CDR3 sequence is 13 residues long. Profiling relied on immunoSEQ multiplex PCR, and the TCRdb table lists in-frame clones only, not all of them. The table includes fewer than 85,000 clones, around 80% detected once. Overall study findings and caveats: Authors suggest TCR repertoire, Treg phenotype and gut microbiota support further study.

The source of this sequence is a male donor with diffuse large B-cell lymphoma. The starting material was PBMCs, obtained in a trial of ipilimumab plus nivolumab as post-transplant consolidation. The chain carries TRBV9 and TRBJ1-2; tentative D call: TRBD1 (5 bases). The CDR3 here is CASSGLGGKGYTF. CDR3 sequence (DNA): TGTGCCAGCAGCGGGCTGGGGGGGAAAGGCTACACCTTC.